These 27 T cell receptor beta chains were sequenced from one sample in a study of response to subunit inactivated influenza vaccine. TCRdb re-called the RT-PCR reads through MiXCR, storing one row per CDR3 protein. Found here are roughly 620,000 distinct CDR3 sequences, around 10% of them singletons; the top ten hold approximately 10%. The same data also went into a second study, on T cells expressing NK-cell markers. That report adds: Production of TCR beta cDNA relied on 5'RACE template switching with UMIs.

The sample in question was PBMCs from blood, obtained on the day of vaccination. The origin of the receptors is a man aged 50 to 59 who received an inactivated influenza vaccine.

This chain links TRBV5-1 with TRBJ1-5; 7 nucleotides match TRBD1. The length of the CDR3 is 15 residues. Germline lookup yields CDR1 SGHRS and CDR2 YFSETQ. With 5 bases clipped from V and 6 bases from J, the junction kept 11 bases outside the gene matches. CDR3 coding DNA: TGCGCCAGCAGTCCAACAGGGGCCCTGGGTCAGCCCCAGCATTTT. Its protein is CASSPTGALGQPQHF. Combining the CDR3 with reference TRBV5-1 and TRBJ1-5 gives the whole variable domain KAGVTQTPRYLIKTRGQQVTLSCSPISGHRSVSWYQQTPGQGLQFLFEYFSETQRNKGNFPGRFSGRQFSNSRSEMNVSTLELGDSALYLCASSPTGALGQPQHFGDGTRLSIL.

This clonotype was picked up a small number of times. The gene calls are TRBV6-1 and TRBJ1-2; 7 bases align to TRBD1. The germline CDR1 and CDR2 sequences are MNHNS and SASEGT. The CDR3 sequence is 18 residues long. Losses at the gene ends were 5 bases for V and 6 bases for J; bases not matched to a gene: 21. As DNA, the CDR3 is TGTGCCAGCAGTCTCGGAAGGGACAGCCTCTTAGGGGGAGATGGCTACACCTTC. This sequence encodes CASSLGRDSLLGGDGYTF.

This clonotype was recorded a few times. The CDR3 loop reads CASSPQLESRLSGNTIYF. The DNA for the CDR3 is TGTGCCAGCAGCCCGCAGCTAGAGAGCAGACTCTCTGGAAACACCATATATTTT. The chain is built from TRBV9 and TRBJ1-3; D call uncertain. The CDR3 runs to 18 residues. Germline V gene data show CDR1 as SGDLS and CDR2 as YYNGEE. Trimming removed 4 bases from V and 0 bases from J, with 20 bases in between.

The gene calls are TRBV12-3 or TRBV12-4 and TRBJ2-1; 7 bases align to TRBD1. The CDR3 contains 14 residues. The V gene end was trimmed by 8 bases and the J gene end by 3 bases; junction bases not matched to a gene: 7. The CDR3 sequence is CASEDRSRYNEQFF. The DNA of the CDR3 is TGTGCCAGCGAGGACAGGAGCCGCTACAATGAGCAGTTCTTC.

The chain joins TRBV20-1 to TRBJ2-5; either TRBD1 or TRBD2 may supply D (5 bases each). The germline V and J ends were trimmed by 5 bases and 5 bases, with 18 bases remaining between them. This CDR3 is 14 amino acids long. Germline V gene sequence: CDR1 DFQATT, CDR2 SNEGSKA (reference sequence). The CDR3 spells CSAYPGRGIETQYF. The DNA of the CDR3 is TGCAGTGCTTACCCGGGACGGGGAATCGAGACCCAGTACTTC.

V gene TRBV12-3 or TRBV12-4 combines with J gene TRBJ1-1; D may be TRBD1 (6 bases). This CDR3 has 11 residues. V was clipped by 7 bases and J by 7 bases, with 10 bases between them. The CDR3, as DNA: TGTGCCAGCACCCTAGGGGGTGAAGCTTTCTTT. It specifies CASTLGGEAFF.

This sequence joins TRBV20-1 and TRBJ1-5, with TRBD1 as a possible D gene (6 bases). CDR1 is DFQATT and CDR2 is SNEGSKA in the germline V gene (reference sequence). The CDR3 has 15 amino acids. V was cut by 3 bases and J by 0 bases, with 12 bases left in between. The CDR3 sequence: CSASSGGHSNQPQHF. The CDR3 DNA follows: TGCAGTGCTAGTTCCGGGGGGCATAGCAATCAGCCCCAGCATTTT.

At least ten counts were recorded for this clonotype. J is TRBJ2-5 and V is TRBV18; D may match TRBD1 or TRBD2 (6 bases each). Germline-derived CDR1 and CDR2 are KGHSH and LQKENI. V was pared by 3 bases and J by 5 bases, with 13 bases between. The CDR3 loop spans 14 amino acids. The CDR3 DNA reads as TGTGCCAGCTCACCCGGGGGCCGGGAGGAGACCCAGTACTTC. Amino acids: CASSPGGREETQYF.

The V gene is TRBV11-1, the J gene TRBJ1-2; weak D call: TRBD1 (5 bases). CDR3 length: 17 residues. Trimming shortened V by 4 bases and J by 2 bases, and 20 bases separated the two germline ends. From germline, CDR1 is SGHAT and CDR2 FQDESV (reference sequence). The CDR3 coding sequence is TGTGCCAGCAGCTCACTACCTCGAAAATGGGACAACTATGGCTACACCTTC. Translation: CASSSLPRKWDNYGYTF.

This clonotype was found a few times. Germline and junction disagree at one end, which may indicate a read error. This sequence joins TRBV6-1 and TRBJ2-4, with a tentative D call TRBD1 (6 bases). The germline V gene has CDR1 MNHNS and CDR2 SASEGT. The CDR3 is 12 residues long. Here the CDR3 reads CASSEVRGHGIF. The CDR3 DNA reads as TGTGCCAGCAGTGAAGTTCGGGGACACGGGATCTTC.

The V and J genes are TRBV7-9 and TRBJ2-1, with D perhaps TRBD1 (5 bases). CDR1 is SEHNR and CDR2 is FQNEAQ in the germline V gene (reference sequence). Trimming shortened V by 3 bases and J by 0 bases, and 6 bases separated the two germline ends. The CDR3 spans 14 residues. CDR3: CASSLDTSYNEQFF. CDR3 bases: TGTGCCAGCAGCTTGGACACCTCCTACAATGAGCAGTTCTTC.

This clonotype has at least ten counts. The gene calls are TRBV20-1 and TRBJ2-5, with TRBD2 matching over 8 bases. Germline V gene lookup returns CDR1 DFQATT and CDR2 SNEGSKA (reference sequence). The CDR3 is 14 amino acids. J gave up 5 bases and V 4 bases, and 9 bases lay outside the gene matches. The DNA for the CDR3 is TGCAGTGCTAACACCGGGACTAGTAGGGAGACCCAGTACTTC. Protein product: CSANTGTSRETQYF.

The table lists this clonotype with a few counts. This chain uses TRBV5-1 with TRBJ2-4; D is possibly TRBD1 (5 bases). The germline CDR1 and CDR2 sequences are SGHRS and YFSETQ. Between the trimmed V and J ends, which lost 1 base and 5 bases, there was a span of 13 bases. The CDR3 covers 15 residues. The DNA of the CDR3 is TGCGCCAGCAGCTTGTCCGCAGGGCTCGAAAACATTCAGTACTTC. Protein product: CASSLSAGLENIQYF.

In its sample, this clonotype was seen a few times. V gene TRBV6-2 or TRBV6-3 combines with J gene TRBJ2-7; possible D gene TRBD1, 5 bases. V was clipped by 6 bases and J by 6 bases, with 15 bases between them. Germline V CDR1 and CDR2: MNHEY, SVGEGT. The CDR3 is 13 residues long. The CDR3 loop reads CASRRQSNSEQYF. In DNA form, the CDR3 reads TGTGCCAGCAGAAGACAGTCTAACTCCGAGCAGTACTTC.

This clonotype appeared a few times. The chain couples TRBV4-2 to TRBJ2-1, with D perhaps being TRBD1 or TRBD2 (5 bases each). Trimming took 0 bases from V and 0 from J, leaving 12 bases between them. The CDR3 length is 17 residues. Germline-derived CDR1 and CDR2 are LGHNA and YNFKEQ. The CDR3 loop reads CASSQDGTSSSYNEQFF. The CDR3 DNA is TGTGCCAGCAGCCAAGATGGGACGTCAAGCTCCTACAATGAGCAGTTCTTC.

This clonotype was counted between two and nine times. J is TRBJ2-3 and V is TRBV5-1; D unclear. The CDR3 is 13 amino acids. V was clipped by 1 base and J by 4 bases, with 7 bases between them. The germline CDR1 and CDR2 sequences are SGHRS and YFSETQ. Here the CDR3 reads CASSLRASDTQYF. In DNA, the CDR3 is TGCGCCAGCAGCTTGAGGGCCTCAGATACGCAGTATTTT.

Note on this clonotype: A much larger clone sits a single nucleotide away, making a read error possible. This chain connects TRBV10-3 to TRBJ2-7; D not resolved. CDR3 size: 12 residues. Germline lookup yields CDR1 ENHRY and CDR2 SYGVKD. V lost 0 bases and J 4 bases, leaving 4 bases between the germline ends. The CDR3 spells CAISESLYEQYF. The CDR3 coding sequence is TGTGCCATCAGTGAGTCCTTGTACGAGCAGTACTTC.

The rearrangement joins TRBV4-3 to TRBJ2-3; 12 bases map to TRBD2. Trimming removed 0 bases from V and 6 bases from J; junction bases left unmatched: 4. CDR3 length equals 16 residues. Per the germline V gene, CDR1 is LGHNA and CDR2 is YSLEER. CDR3 in amino acids: CASSQDTSGGRDTQYF. The CDR3 DNA reads as TGCGCCAGCAGCCAAGATACTAGCGGGGGGAGGGATACGCAGTATTTT.

The CDR3 DNA reads TGCAGCATCGAATTGGAATGCGGCTACACCTTC. Residues: CSIELECGYTF. This rearrangement joins TRBV29-1 to TRBJ1-2; D gene unclear. The CDR3 is made up of 11 amino acids. Germline CDR1 reads SQVTM; CDR2 reads ANQGSEA. Trimming cost V 8 bases and J 8 bases, with 15 bases left between them.

This chain uses TRBV9 with TRBJ2-2; TRBD2 aligns across 10 bases. This CDR3 has 14 residues. V was pared by 6 bases and J by 6 bases, with 5 bases of the junction left unmatched. CDR1 and CDR2 (germline): SGDLS, YYNGEE. Here the CDR3 reads CASKSSGRAGELFF. CDR3 DNA: TGTGCCAGCAAGTCTAGCGGGAGAGCCGGGGAGCTGTTTTTT.

This clonotype was seen a few times. The J gene is TRBJ1-1, the V gene TRBV7-3, with a weak D call TRBD1 (5 bases). The V end lost 0 bases, the J end lost 5 bases, and 13 bases lay between the germline ends. The CDR3 spans 15 residues. Germline V gene sequence: CDR1 SGHTA, CDR2 FQGTGA. The CDR3 DNA reads as TGTGCCAGCAGCTTAACCCAGGGCGGAAGAACTGAAGCTTTCTTT. It encodes CASSLTQGGRTEAFF.

This clonotype was observed many times. The V gene is TRBV4-1, the J gene TRBJ1-2; D uncertain. Germline V CDR1 and CDR2: MGHRA, YSYEKL. The CDR3 covers 15 residues. Trimming removed 0 bases from V and 7 bases from J, with 15 bases in between. CDR3 DNA sequence: TGCGCCAGCAGCCAAGAGGGTGCGGTAACGAGTGGCTACACCTTC. This codes for CASSQEGAVTSGYTF.

V is TRBV5-1 and J is TRBJ2-7; D perhaps matches TRBD1 (6 bases). CDR1 is SGHRS, CDR2 YFSETQ, per germline. Trimming pared 4 bases from V and 5 bases from J, leaving 10 bases between. This CDR3 is built from 12 residues. CDR3 sequence: CASSPDSNEQYF. The CDR3 DNA is TGCGCCAGCAGCCCGGACAGCAACGAGCAGTACTTC.

This clonotype was counted between two and nine times. The chain recombines TRBV29-1 with TRBJ1-5; D is unclear. V gave up 5 bases and J gave up 6 bases, with 14 bases separating them. Germline lookup yields CDR1 SQVTM and CDR2 ANQGSEA. The CDR3 has 13 residues. The CDR3 sequence is CSVSPGFSQPQHF. The CDR3 DNA reads TGCAGCGTTAGTCCGGGGTTTAGTCAGCCCCAGCATTTT. The entire variable domain, with the rest obtained from reference TRBV29-1 and TRBJ1-5, is as follows: SAVISQKPSRDICQRGTSLTIQCQVDSQVTMMFWYRQQPGQSLTLIATANQGSEATYESGFVIDKFPISRPNLTFSTLTVSNMSPEDSSIYLCSVSPGFSQPQHFGDGTRLSIL.

The chain couples TRBV4-3 to TRBJ2-7; weak D call: TRBD1 (5 bases). Germline CDR1 and CDR2: LGHNA and YSLEER. This CDR3 spans 16 amino acids. V was cut by 1 base and J by 3 bases, with 16 bases left in between. The CDR3 loop is CASSQVNAGINYEQYF. Here the CDR3 DNA reads TGCGCCAGCAGCCAAGTTAACGCAGGGATTAACTACGAGCAGTACTTC.

This rearrangement joins TRBV6-1 to TRBJ1-4; D is perhaps TRBD1 (6 bases). Germline V lookup: CDR1 MNHNS, CDR2 SASEGT. This CDR3 spans 15 amino acids. V was shortened by 6 bases and J by 5 bases, with 16 bases between the two germline ends. The CDR3 spells CASRRPGTSNEKLFF. The CDR3 DNA reads TGTGCCAGCAGAAGACCCGGGACAAGCAATGAAAAACTGTTTTTT.

This clonotype showed up just a few times. CDR3 sequence reads: CAISDGGDQNTEAFF. The CDR3 DNA follows: TGTGCCATCAGTGACGGGGGGGACCAGAACACTGAAGCTTTCTTT. The gene calls are TRBV10-3 and TRBJ1-1; a weak D match, TRBD1 (5 bases). From germline, CDR1 is ENHRY and CDR2 SYGVKD. The CDR3 contains 15 residues. Trimming stripped 3 bases from V and 1 base from J, with 12 bases between.